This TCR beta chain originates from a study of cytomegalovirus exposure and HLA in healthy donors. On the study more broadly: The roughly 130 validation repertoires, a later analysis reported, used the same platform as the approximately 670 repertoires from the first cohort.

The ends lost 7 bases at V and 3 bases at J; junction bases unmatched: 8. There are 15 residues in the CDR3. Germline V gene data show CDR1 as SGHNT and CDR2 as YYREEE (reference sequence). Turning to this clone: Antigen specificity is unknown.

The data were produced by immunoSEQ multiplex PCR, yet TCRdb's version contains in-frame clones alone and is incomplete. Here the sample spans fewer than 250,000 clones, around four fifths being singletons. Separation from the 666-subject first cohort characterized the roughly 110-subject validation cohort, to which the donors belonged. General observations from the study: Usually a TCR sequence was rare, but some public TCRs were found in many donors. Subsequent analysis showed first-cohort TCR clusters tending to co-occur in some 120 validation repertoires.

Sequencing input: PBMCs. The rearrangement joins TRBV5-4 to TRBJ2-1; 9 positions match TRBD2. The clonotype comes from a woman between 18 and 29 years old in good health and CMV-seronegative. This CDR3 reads CASGGGGGVYNEQFF. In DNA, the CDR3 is TGTGCCAGCGGAGGCGGGGGGGGAGTCTACAATGAGCAGTTCTTC.